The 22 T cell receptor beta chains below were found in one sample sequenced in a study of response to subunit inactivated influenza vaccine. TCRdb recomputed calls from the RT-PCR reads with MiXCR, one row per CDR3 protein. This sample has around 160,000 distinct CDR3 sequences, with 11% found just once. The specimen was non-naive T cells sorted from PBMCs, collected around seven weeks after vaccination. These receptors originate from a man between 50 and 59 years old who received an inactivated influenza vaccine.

DNA for the CDR3: TGCAGTGCTAGAATCGTCCGGGACTACAATGAGCAGTTCTTC. Its protein is CSARIVRDYNEQFF. The genes are TRBV20-1 and TRBJ2-1; D possibly corresponds to TRBD2 (5 bases). Germline-derived CDR1 and CDR2 are DFQATT and SNEGSKA (reference sequence). Trimming pared 2 bases from V and 3 bases from J, leaving 11 bases between. This CDR3 has 14 residues.

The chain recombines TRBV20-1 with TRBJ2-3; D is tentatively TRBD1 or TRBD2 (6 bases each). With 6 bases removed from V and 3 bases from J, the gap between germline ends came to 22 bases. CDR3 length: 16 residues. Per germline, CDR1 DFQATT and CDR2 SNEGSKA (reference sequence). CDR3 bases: TGCAGTGCACCTCGACAGGCGGGGCGGGGTACAGATACGCAGTATTTT. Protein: CSAPRQAGRGTDTQYF.

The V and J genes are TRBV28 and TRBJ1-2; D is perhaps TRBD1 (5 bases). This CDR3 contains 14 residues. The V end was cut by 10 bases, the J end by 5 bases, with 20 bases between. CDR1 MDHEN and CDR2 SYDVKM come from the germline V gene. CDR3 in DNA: TGTGCCATGAGCCCGGGGGGGGTGGTGTATGGCTACACCTTC. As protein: CAMSPGGVVYGYTF.

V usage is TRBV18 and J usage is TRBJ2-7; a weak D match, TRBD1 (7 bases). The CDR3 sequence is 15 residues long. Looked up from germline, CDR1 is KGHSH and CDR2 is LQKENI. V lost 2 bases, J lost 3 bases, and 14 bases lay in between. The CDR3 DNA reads TGTGCCAGCTCACCAAGTAGCAGGGGGGTCTACGAGCAGTACTTC. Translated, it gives CASSPSSRGVYEQYF.

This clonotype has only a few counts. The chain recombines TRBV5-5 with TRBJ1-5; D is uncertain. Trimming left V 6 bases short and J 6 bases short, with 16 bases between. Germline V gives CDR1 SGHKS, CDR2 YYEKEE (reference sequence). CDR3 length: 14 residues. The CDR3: CASTQGPSTQPQHF. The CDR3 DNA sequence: TGTGCCAGCACCCAAGGACCATCCACTCAGCCCCAGCATTTT.

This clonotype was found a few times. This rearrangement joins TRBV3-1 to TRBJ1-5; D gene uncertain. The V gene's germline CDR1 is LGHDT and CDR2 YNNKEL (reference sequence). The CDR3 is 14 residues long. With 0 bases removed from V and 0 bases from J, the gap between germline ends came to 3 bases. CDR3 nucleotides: TGTGCCAGCAGCCAAGAAAGTAGCAATCAGCCCCAGCATTTT. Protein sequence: CASSQESSNQPQHF.

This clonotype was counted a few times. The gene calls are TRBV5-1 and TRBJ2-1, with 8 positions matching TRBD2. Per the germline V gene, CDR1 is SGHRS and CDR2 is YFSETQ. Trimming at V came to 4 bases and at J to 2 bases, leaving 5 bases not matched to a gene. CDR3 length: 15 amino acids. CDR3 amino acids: CASSGGGTPYNEQFF. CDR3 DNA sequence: TGCGCCAGCAGCGGCGGGGGGACCCCCTACAATGAGCAGTTCTTC. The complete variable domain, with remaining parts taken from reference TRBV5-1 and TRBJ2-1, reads KAGVTQTPRYLIKTRGQQVTLSCSPISGHRSVSWYQQTPGQGLQFLFEYFSETQRNKGNFPGRFSGRQFSNSRSEMNVSTLELGDSALYLCASSGGGTPYNEQFFGPGTRLTVL.

CDR3 residues: CSARKLQEKPDTQYF. CDR3 DNA: TGCAGTGCTAGAAAATTACAGGAGAAACCAGATACGCAGTATTTT. The chain couples TRBV20-1 to TRBJ2-3; possible D gene TRBD1, 5 bases. V gave up 2 bases and J gave up 4 bases, with 16 bases separating them. The germline V gene encodes CDR1 DFQATT and CDR2 SNEGSKA (reference sequence). The CDR3 extends over 15 amino acids.

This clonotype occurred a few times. The chain's CDR3 is CASSQVSGASPLHF. For the CDR3, the DNA is TGTGCCAGCAGCCAAGTCTCAGGGGCTTCACCCCTCCACTTT. This chain joins TRBV3-1 and TRBJ1-6; tentative D call: TRBD1 (6 bases). The CDR3 covers 14 residues. CDR1 is LGHDT, CDR2 YNNKEL, per germline (reference sequence). The ends were cut back, 1 base at V and 9 bases at J, with 10 bases in the middle.

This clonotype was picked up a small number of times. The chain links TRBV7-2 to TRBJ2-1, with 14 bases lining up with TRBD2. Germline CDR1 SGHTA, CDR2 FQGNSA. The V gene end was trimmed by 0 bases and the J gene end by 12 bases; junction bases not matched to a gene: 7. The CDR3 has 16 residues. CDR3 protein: CASSLAGTSGRGGQFF. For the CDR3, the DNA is TGTGCCAGCAGCTTAGCCGGGACTAGCGGGAGAGGGGGGCAGTTCTTC.

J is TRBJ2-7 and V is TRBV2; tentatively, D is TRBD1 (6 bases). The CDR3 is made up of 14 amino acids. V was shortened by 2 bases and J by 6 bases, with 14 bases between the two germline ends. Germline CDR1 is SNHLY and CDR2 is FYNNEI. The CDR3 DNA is TGTGCCAGCAGTGAATGGGGTCAGGGGAGCGAGCAGTACTTC. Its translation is CASSEWGQGSEQYF.

Here the CDR3 reads CASSSRPGQLNTEAFF. Here the CDR3 DNA reads TGTGCCAGCAGTTCACGCCCGGGACAGCTGAACACTGAAGCTTTCTTT. The genes are TRBV5-5 and TRBJ1-1; 7 bases are shared with TRBD1. Per germline, CDR1 SGHKS and CDR2 YYEKEE (reference sequence). The CDR3 totals 16 residues. V lost 5 bases, J lost 0 bases, and 10 bases stayed unmatched.

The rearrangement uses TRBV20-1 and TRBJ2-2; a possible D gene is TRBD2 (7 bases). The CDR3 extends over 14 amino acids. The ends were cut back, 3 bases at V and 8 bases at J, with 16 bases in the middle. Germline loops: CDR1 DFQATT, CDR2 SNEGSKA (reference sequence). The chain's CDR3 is CSASPRGPAGELFF. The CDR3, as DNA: TGCAGTGCTAGCCCGCGGGGGCCGGCTGGGGAGCTGTTTTTT.

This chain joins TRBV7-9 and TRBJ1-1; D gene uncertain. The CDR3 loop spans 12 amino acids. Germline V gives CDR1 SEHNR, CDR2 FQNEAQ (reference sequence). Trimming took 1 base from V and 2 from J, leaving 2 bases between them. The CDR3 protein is CASSLDNTEAFF. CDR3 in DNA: TGTGCCAGCAGCTTAGACAACACTGAAGCTTTCTTT. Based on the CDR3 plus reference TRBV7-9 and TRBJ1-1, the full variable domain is DTGVSQNPRHKITKRGQNVTFRCDPISEHNRLYWYRQTLGQGPEFLTYFQNEAQLEKSRLLSDRFSAERPKGSFSTLEIQRTEQGDSAMYLCASSLDNTEAFFGQGTRLTVV.

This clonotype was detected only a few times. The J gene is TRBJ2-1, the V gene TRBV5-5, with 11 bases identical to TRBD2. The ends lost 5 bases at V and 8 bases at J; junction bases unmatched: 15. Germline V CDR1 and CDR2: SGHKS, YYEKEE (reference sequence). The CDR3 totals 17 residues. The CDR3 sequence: CASSLSPASGRSDEQFF. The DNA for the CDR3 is TGTGCCAGCAGTCTTTCTCCCGCTAGCGGGAGGAGTGATGAGCAGTTCTTC.

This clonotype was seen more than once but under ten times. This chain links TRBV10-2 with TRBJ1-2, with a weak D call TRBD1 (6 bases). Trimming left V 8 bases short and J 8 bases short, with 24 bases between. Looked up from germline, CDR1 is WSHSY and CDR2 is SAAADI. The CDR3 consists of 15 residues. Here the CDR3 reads CASFEGETPLLGYTF. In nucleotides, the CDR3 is TGCGCCAGCTTCGAGGGGGAAACGCCCCTTTTGGGCTACACCTTC.

CDR3 region: CASSQATGGAGELFF. The CDR3, as DNA: TGTGCCAGCAGCCAAGCAACAGGGGGGGCCGGGGAGCTGTTTTTT. The chain uses TRBV4-2 and TRBJ2-2, with D maybe TRBD1 (8 bases). This CDR3 comprises 15 residues. Germline V gene sequence: CDR1 LGHNA, CDR2 YNFKEQ. V was clipped by 1 base and J by 6 bases, with 12 bases between them.

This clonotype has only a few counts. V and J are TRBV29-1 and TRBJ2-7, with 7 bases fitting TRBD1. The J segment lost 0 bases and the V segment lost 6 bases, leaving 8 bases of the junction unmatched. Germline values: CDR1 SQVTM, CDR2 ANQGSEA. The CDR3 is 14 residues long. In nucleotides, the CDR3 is TGCAGCGTCGCAGACGGGACAGCCTCCTACGAGCAGTACTTC. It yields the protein CSVADGTASYEQYF.

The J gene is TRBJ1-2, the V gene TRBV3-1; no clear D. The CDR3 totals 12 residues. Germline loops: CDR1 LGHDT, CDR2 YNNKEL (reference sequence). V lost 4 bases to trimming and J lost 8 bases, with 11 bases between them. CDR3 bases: TGTGCCAGCAGCCGAAGGCAGAGCGGCTACACCTTC. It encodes CASSRRQSGYTF.

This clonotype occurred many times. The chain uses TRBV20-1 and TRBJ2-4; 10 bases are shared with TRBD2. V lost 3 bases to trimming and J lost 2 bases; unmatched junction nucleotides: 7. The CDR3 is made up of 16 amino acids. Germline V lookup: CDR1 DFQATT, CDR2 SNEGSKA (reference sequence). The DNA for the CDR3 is TGCAGTGCTAGTGGTCTAGCGGGAGATACCAAAAACATTCAGTACTTC. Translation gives CSASGLAGDTKNIQYF.

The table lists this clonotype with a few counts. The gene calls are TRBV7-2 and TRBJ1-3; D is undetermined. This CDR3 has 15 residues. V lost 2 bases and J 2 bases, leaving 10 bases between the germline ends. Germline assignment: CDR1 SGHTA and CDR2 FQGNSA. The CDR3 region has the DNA TGTGCCAGCAGCTTAAGTGGCCAGGCTGGAAACACCATATATTTT. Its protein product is CASSLSGQAGNTIYF.

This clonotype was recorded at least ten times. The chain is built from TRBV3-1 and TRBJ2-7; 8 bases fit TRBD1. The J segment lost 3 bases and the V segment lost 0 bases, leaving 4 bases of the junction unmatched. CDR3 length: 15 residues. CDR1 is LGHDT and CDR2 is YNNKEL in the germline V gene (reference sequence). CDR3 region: CASSQEWTGNYEQYF. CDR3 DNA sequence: TGTGCCAGCAGCCAAGAATGGACAGGGAACTACGAGCAGTACTTC.